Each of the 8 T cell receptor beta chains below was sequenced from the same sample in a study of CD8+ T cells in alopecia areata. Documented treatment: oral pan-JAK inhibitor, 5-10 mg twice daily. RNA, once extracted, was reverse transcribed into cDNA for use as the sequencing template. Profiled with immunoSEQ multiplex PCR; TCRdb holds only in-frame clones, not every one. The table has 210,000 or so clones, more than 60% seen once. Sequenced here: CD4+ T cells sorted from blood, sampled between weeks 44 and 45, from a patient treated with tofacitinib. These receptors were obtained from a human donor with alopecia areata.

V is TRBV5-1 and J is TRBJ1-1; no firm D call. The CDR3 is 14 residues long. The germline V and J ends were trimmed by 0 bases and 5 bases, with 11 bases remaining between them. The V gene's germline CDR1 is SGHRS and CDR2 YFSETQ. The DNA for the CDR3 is TGCGCCAGCAGCTTGGCACCCTCCGAGACTGAAGCTTTCTTT. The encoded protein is CASSLAPSETEAFF.

The CDR3 DNA reads TGCGCCAGCAGCCAGGGGGCCCGGGACCAAGAGACCCAGTACTTC. Translating it yields CASSQGARDQETQYF. The genes are TRBV4-3 and TRBJ2-5; D possibly corresponds to TRBD1 (6 bases). Deletions cut 3 bases from V and 0 bases from J, with 11 bases between. The CDR3 is 15 amino acids. CDR1 LGHNA and CDR2 YSLEER come from the germline V gene.

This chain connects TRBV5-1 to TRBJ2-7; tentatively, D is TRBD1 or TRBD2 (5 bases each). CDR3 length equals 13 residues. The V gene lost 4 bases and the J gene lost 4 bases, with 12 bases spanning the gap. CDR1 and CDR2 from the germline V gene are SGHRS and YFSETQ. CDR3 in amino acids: CASSQGEGYEQYF. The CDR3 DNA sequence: TGCGCCAGCAGCCAGGGTGAGGGTTACGAGCAGTACTTC.

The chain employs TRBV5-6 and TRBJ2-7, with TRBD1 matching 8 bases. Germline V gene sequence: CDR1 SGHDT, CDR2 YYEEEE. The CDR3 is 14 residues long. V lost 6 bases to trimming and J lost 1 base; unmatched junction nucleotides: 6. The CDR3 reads CASIRTGISYEQYF. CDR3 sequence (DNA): TGTGCCAGCATCCGGACAGGGATATCCTACGAGCAGTACTTC.

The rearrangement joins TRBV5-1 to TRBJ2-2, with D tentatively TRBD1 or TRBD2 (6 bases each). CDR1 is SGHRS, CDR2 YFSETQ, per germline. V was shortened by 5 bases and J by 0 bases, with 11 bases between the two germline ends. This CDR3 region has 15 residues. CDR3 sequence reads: CASSAGHTNTGELFF. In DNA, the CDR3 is TGCGCCAGCAGTGCGGGACACACGAACACCGGGGAGCTGTTTTTT. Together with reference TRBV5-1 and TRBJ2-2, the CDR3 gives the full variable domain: KAGVTQTPRYLIKTRGQQVTLSCSPISGHRSVSWYQQTPGQGLQFLFEYFSETQRNKGNFPGRFSGRQFSNSRSEMNVSTLELGDSALYLCASSAGHTNTGELFFGEGSRLTVL.

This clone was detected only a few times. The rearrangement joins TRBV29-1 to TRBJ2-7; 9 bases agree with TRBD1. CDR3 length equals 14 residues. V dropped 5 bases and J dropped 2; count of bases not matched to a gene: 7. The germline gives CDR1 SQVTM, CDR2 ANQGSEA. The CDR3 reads CSVTGRQGAYEQYF. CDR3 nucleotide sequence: TGCAGCGTTACAGGCAGACAGGGGGCCTACGAGCAGTACTTC.

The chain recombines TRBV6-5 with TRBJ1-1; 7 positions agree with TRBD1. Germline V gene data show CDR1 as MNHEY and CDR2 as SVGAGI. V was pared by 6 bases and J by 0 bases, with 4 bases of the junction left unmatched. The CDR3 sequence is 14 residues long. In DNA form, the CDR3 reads TGTGCCAGCAGGCTAGACAGGGTGAACACTGAAGCTTTCTTT. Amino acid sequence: CASRLDRVNTEAFF.

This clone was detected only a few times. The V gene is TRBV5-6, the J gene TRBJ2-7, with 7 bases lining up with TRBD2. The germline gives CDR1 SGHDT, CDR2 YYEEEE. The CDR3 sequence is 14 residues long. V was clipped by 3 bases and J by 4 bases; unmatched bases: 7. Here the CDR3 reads CASSSRLARYEQYF. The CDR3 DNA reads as TGTGCCAGCAGCTCAAGACTAGCTAGGTACGAGCAGTACTTC. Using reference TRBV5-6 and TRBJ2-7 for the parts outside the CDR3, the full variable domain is DAGVTQSPTHLIKTRGQQVTLRCSPKSGHDTVSWYQQALGQGPQFIFQYYEEEERQRGNFPDRFSGHQFPNYSSELNVNALLLGDSALYLCASSSRLARYEQYFGPGTRLTVT.